Listed below are T cell receptor beta chains from one sample, sequenced in a study of T-cell reconstitution after alpha-beta-depleted transplantation in children. TCRdb re-derived calls from the PCR reads in MiXCR, one entry per CDR3 protein. Altogether hundreds of thousands of distinct CDR3 sequences are present, 15% to 20% being singletons, with the ten largest covering 0.9% to 1.2%. The sequencing used PBMCs from the stem cell graft donor, collected from the stem cell graft. These receptors all stem from a human donor who donated a stem cell graft to a child with acute myeloid leukemia. CDR3s include the opening cysteine and the closing phenylalanine or tryptophan. The order of the fields is D gene, J gene, V gene, clone size, CDR3 protein, CDR3 DNA. A D gene is named only where the DNA matches it firmly. Expanded clones get a size class; other rows say once, few or many, or leave the size out.

d_gene: TRBD1; j_gene: TRBJ1-2; v_gene: TRBV7-2; abundance: few; CDR3aa: CASQIGQANYGYTF; CDR3nt: TGTGCCAGCCAGATCGGACAGGCCAACTATGGCTACACCTTC
d_gene: .; j_gene: TRBJ1-5; v_gene: TRBV25-1; abundance: many; CDR3aa: CASSGQIANQPQHF; CDR3nt: TGTGCCAGCAGTGGACAGATTGCGAATCAGCCCCAGCATTTT
d_gene: .; j_gene: TRBJ2-2; v_gene: TRBV6-5; abundance: .; CDR3aa: CASSYSHNTGELFF; CDR3nt: TGTGCCAGCAGTTACTCCCACAACACCGGGGAGCTGTTTTTT
d_gene: TRBD1; j_gene: TRBJ1-4; v_gene: TRBV24-1; abundance: many; CDR3aa: CATIGGQSYEKLFF; CDR3nt: TGTGCCACCATTGGGGGACAGTCTTATGAAAAACTGTTTTTT
d_gene: TRBD1; j_gene: TRBJ2-5; v_gene: TRBV5-1; abundance: .; CDR3aa: CASSLPGQGVVETQYF; CDR3nt: TGCGCCAGCAGCTTACCCGGACAGGGGGTAGTAGAGACCCAGTACTTC
d_gene: .; j_gene: TRBJ1-3; v_gene: TRBV6-1; abundance: .; CDR3aa: CASRQRESSGNTIYF; CDR3nt: TGTGCCAGCAGACAAAGGGAGAGCTCTGGAAACACCATATATTTT
d_gene: TRBD1; j_gene: TRBJ2-2; v_gene: TRBV29-1; abundance: many; CDR3aa: CSVPQGVTGELFF; CDR3nt: TGCAGCGTTCCACAGGGGGTGACCGGGGAGCTGTTTTTT
d_gene: .; j_gene: TRBJ2-1; v_gene: TRBV10-3; abundance: many; CDR3aa: CAISDRGNEQFF; CDR3nt: TGTGCCATCAGTGACCGGGGGAATGAGCAGTTCTTC
d_gene: .; j_gene: TRBJ2-3; v_gene: TRBV20-1; abundance: few; CDR3aa: CSAVPGPTTDTQYF; CDR3nt: TGCAGTGCAGTACCGGGACCAACCACAGATACGCAGTATTTT
d_gene: TRBD2; j_gene: TRBJ2-1; v_gene: TRBV6-5; abundance: .; CDR3aa: CASSYFTSGDEQFF; CDR3nt: TGTGCCAGCAGTTACTTTACTAGCGGGGATGAGCAGTTCTTC
d_gene: .; j_gene: TRBJ2-1; v_gene: TRBV5-5; abundance: .; CDR3aa: CASSHPEAGQFF; CDR3nt: TGTGCCAGCAGCCATCCCGAAGCGGGGCAGTTCTTC
d_gene: .; j_gene: TRBJ1-1; v_gene: TRBV5-1; abundance: .; CDR3aa: CASEGEDTEDFF; CDR3nt: TGCGCCAGCGAAGGGGAGGACACTGAAGATTTCTTT
d_gene: .; j_gene: TRBJ1-2; v_gene: TRBV9; abundance: many; CDR3aa: CASSVDPAGYGYTF; CDR3nt: TGTGCCAGCAGCGTCGACCCTGCTGGCTATGGCTACACCTTC
d_gene: .; j_gene: TRBJ2-5; v_gene: TRBV5-1; abundance: many; CDR3aa: CASSFSGEETQYF; CDR3nt: TGTGCCAGCAGCTTCTCAGGGGAAGAGACCCAGTACTTC
d_gene: .; j_gene: TRBJ1-1; v_gene: TRBV12-3/TRBV12-4; abundance: many; CDR3aa: CASSLRTALNTEAFF; CDR3nt: TGTGCCAGCAGTTTGAGGACAGCCCTGAACACTGAAGCTTTCTTT
d_gene: .; j_gene: TRBJ2-1; v_gene: TRBV29-1; abundance: .; CDR3aa: CSVRGDEQFF; CDR3nt: TGCAGCGTCAGAGGGGATGAGCAGTTCTTC
d_gene: TRBD2; j_gene: TRBJ2-1; v_gene: TRBV20-1; abundance: many; CDR3aa: CSARDRGGTSGVNEQFF; CDR3nt: TGCAGTGCTCGAGACAGGGGTGGGACTAGCGGGGTCAATGAGCAGTTCTTC
d_gene: .; j_gene: TRBJ1-2; v_gene: TRBV6-5; abundance: few; CDR3aa: CASSYSTTANYGYTF; CDR3nt: TGTGCCAGCAGTTACTCAACTACAGCCAACTATGGCTACACCTTC
d_gene: .; j_gene: TRBJ1-1; v_gene: TRBV7-9; abundance: many; CDR3aa: CASSFEGTEAFF; CDR3nt: TGTGCCAGCAGTTTTGAGGGAACTGAAGCTTTCTTT
d_gene: .; j_gene: TRBJ2-3; v_gene: TRBV6-1; abundance: .; CDR3aa: CASRRESLSGDTQYF; CDR3nt: TGTGCCAGCAGGAGGGAATCTTTATCCGGAGATACGCAGTATTTT
d_gene: .; j_gene: TRBJ2-1; v_gene: TRBV3-1; abundance: .; CDR3aa: CASADLLGNEQFF; CDR3nt: TGTGCCAGCGCCGACCTCCTTGGGAATGAGCAGTTCTTC
d_gene: .; j_gene: TRBJ2-2; v_gene: TRBV4-3; abundance: few; CDR3aa: CASSQEKPGRGELFF; CDR3nt: TGCGCCAGCAGCCAAGAGAAGCCAGGTAGAGGAGAGCTGTTTTTT
d_gene: .; j_gene: TRBJ1-6; v_gene: TRBV6-1; abundance: .; CDR3aa: CASSWGPSNSPLHF; CDR3nt: TGTGCCAGCAGCTGGGGACCGAGTAATTCACCCCTCCACTTT
d_gene: .; j_gene: TRBJ2-3; v_gene: TRBV7-8; abundance: .; CDR3aa: CASSLALTEDTQYF; CDR3nt: TGTGCCAGCAGCTTAGCACTTACCGAAGATACGCAGTATTTT
d_gene: .; j_gene: TRBJ1-2; v_gene: TRBV20-1; abundance: many; CDR3aa: CSARVASRSGYTF; CDR3nt: TGCAGTGCTAGAGTAGCTTCGCGCAGTGGCTACACCTTC
d_gene: .; j_gene: TRBJ2-1; v_gene: TRBV7-2; abundance: .; CDR3aa: CASSLVGGREDEQFF; CDR3nt: TGTGCCAGCAGCTTAGTGGGTGGCAGGGAGGATGAGCAGTTCTTC
d_gene: .; j_gene: TRBJ1-6; v_gene: TRBV20-1; abundance: few; CDR3aa: CSARDPGAGSSYNSPLHF; CDR3nt: TGCAGTGCTAGAGATCCAGGGGCAGGGAGCTCCTATAATTCACCCCTCCACTTT
d_gene: TRBD1; j_gene: TRBJ1-1; v_gene: TRBV12-3/TRBV12-4; abundance: .; CDR3aa: CASSSTWTGRNTEAFF; CDR3nt: TGTGCCAGCAGTTCAACCTGGACAGGGAGGAATACTGAAGCTTTCTTT
d_gene: .; j_gene: TRBJ2-7; v_gene: TRBV6-4; abundance: .; CDR3aa: CASRTDRALYEQYF; CDR3nt: TGTGCCAGCAGGACCGACAGAGCCCTATACGAGCAGTACTTC